The sequence of this T cell receptor beta chain was determined in a study of CD8 T cells in ankylosing spondylitis. Many counts were recorded for this clonotype. Its antigen is as yet unknown. The CDR3 loop spans 16 amino acids. Trimming shortened V by 0 bases and J by 5 bases, and 14 bases separated the two germline ends. From germline, CDR1 is SGHVS and CDR2 FQNEAQ. Study results and limitations: A TCR beta motif made of about eight highly homologous variants seemed typical of ankylosing spondylitis blood. Earlier authors reported some of these motif variants in reactive arthritis synovial fluid and blood. Significantly higher representation of disease-linked clones was reported for matched ankylosing spondylitis synovial fluid.

Researchers built TCR beta libraries using quantitative 5'-RACE with molecular barcodes. MiXCR, run by TCRdb on the 5' RACE reads, gives a single entry per CDR3 protein. The top ten hold 2.2% of the sample, which has roughly 69,000 distinct CDR3 sequences, roughly 5.3% seen once. The sequence was collected from a male donor with ankylosing spondylitis or in good health (not recorded which). The sequenced material came from blood, either unsorted or a sorted T cell fraction (not recorded which). The chain joins TRBV7-8 to TRBJ1-5, with D possibly being TRBD1 (5 bases). CDR3 in amino acids: CASSLAARTGDQPQHF. In nucleotides, the CDR3 is TGTGCCAGCAGCTTAGCGGCCCGAACGGGGGATCAGCCCCAGCATTTT.